The 2 T cell receptor beta chains reported below all come from one sample, sequenced in a study of molecular identifiers for immune sequencing clone quantification. TCRdb redid the calling of the PCR reads with MiXCR, one entry per CDR3 protein. This sample has 68,000 or so distinct CDR3 sequences, with less than 20% found just once. Sequencing input: naive CD8+ T cells from blood, with Jurkat cell RNA spiked in. The subset is: FACS-sorted CD8+CD4-CCR7+CD45RA+ naive T cells. The receptors were gathered from a human donor in good health. Some libraries in this study had Jurkat cell RNA spiked in.

Ten or more counts support this clonotype. The V gene is TRBV4-3, the J gene TRBJ2-7, with TRBD2 identical over 7 bases. The CDR3 extends over 13 amino acids. With V trimmed by 2 bases and J by 6 bases, 4 bases remained unmatched. CDR1 and CDR2 from the germline V gene are LGHNA and YSLEER. The CDR3, as DNA: TGCGCCAGCAGCCAATTCCGGGGGGTCGAGCAGTACTTC. Translating it yields CASSQFRGVEQYF.

Ten or more counts support this clonotype. The chain links TRBV2 to TRBJ2-3; D tentatively reads TRBD1 or TRBD2 (5 bases each). This CDR3 has 16 amino acids. The V and J ends lost 4 bases and 2 bases respectively, with 16 bases between them. CDR1 is SNHLY, CDR2 FYNNEI, per germline. The CDR3 reads CASSAGAGPPTDTQYF. In nucleotides, the CDR3 is TGTGCCAGCAGTGCTGGGGCGGGCCCACCCACAGATACGCAGTATTTT. The whole variable domain, filled in from reference TRBV2 and TRBJ2-3, reads EPEVTQTPSHQVTQMGQEVILRCVPISNHLYFYWYRQILGQKVEFLVSFYNNEISEKSEIFDDQFSVERPDGSNFTLKIRSTKLEDSAMYFCASSAGAGPPTDTQYFGPGTRLTVL.